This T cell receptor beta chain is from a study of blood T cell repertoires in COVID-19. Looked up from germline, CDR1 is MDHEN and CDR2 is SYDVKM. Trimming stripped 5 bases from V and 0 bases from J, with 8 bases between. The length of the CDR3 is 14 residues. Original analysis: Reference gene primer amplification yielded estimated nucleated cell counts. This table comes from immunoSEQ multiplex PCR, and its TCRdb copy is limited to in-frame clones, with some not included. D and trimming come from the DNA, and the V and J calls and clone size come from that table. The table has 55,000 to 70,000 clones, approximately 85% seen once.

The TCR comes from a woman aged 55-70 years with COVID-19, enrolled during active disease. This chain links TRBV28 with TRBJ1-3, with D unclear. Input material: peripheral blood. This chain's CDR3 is CASSPRLSGNTIYF. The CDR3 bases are TGTGCCAGCAGTCCCCGTCTCTCTGGAAACACCATATATTTT.